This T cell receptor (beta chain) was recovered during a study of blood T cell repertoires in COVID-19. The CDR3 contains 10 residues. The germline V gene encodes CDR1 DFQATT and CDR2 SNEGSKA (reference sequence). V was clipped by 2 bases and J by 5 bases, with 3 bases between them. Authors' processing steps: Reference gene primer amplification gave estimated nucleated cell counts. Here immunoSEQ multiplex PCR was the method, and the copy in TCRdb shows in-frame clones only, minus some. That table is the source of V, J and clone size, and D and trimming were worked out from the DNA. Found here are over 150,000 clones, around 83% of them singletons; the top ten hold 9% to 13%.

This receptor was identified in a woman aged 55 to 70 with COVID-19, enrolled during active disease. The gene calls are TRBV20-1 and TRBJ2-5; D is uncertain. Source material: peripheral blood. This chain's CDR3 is CSARLETQYF. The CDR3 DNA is TGCAGTGCTAGACTGGAGACCCAGTACTTC.